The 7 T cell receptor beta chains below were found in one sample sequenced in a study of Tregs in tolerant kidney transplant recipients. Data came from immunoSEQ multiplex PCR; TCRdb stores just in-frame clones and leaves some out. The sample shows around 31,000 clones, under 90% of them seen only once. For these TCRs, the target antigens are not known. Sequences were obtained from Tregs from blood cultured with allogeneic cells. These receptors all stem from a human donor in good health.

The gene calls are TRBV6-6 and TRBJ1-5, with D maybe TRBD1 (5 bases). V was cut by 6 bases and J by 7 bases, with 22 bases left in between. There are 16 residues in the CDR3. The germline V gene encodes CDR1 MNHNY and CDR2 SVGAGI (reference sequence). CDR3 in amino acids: CASSPGHGIIIQPQHF. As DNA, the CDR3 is TGTGCCAGCAGCCCCGGACACGGGATTATCATCCAGCCCCAGCATTTT.

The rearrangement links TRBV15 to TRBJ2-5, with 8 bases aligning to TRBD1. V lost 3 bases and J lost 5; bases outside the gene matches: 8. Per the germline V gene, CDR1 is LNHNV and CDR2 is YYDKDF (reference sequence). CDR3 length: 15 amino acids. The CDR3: CATSSIQGVGETQYF. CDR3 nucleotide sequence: TGTGCCACCAGCAGTATACAGGGGGTTGGGGAGACCCAGTACTTC. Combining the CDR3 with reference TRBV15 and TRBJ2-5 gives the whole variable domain DAMVIQNPRYQVTQFGKPVTLSCSQTLNHNVMYWYQQKSSQAPKLLFHYYDKDFNNEADTPDNFQSRRPNTSFCFLDIRSPGLGDTAMYLCATSSIQGVGETQYFGPGTRLLVL.

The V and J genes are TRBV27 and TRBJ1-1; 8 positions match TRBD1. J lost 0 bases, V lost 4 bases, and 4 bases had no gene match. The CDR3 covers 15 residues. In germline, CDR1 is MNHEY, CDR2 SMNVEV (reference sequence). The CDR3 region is CASSSWTGMNTEAFF. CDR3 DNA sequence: TGTGCCAGCAGTTCCTGGACAGGGATGAACACTGAAGCTTTCTTT.

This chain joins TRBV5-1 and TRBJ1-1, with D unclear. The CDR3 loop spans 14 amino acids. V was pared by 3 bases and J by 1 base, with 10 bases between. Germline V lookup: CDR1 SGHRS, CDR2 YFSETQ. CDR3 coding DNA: TGCGCCAGCAGCTGGCAAGCTGAGAACACTGAAGCTTTCTTT. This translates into CASSWQAENTEAFF.

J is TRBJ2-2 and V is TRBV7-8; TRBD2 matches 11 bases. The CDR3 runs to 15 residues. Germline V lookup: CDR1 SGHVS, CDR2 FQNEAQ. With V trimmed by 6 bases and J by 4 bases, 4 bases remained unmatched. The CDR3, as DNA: TGTGCCAGCAGACGGACTAGCGGGTTCACCGGGGAGCTGTTTTTT. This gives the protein CASRRTSGFTGELFF. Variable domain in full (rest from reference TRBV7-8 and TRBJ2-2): GAGVSQSPRYKVAKRGQDVALRCDPISGHVSLFWYQQALGQGPEFLTYFQNEAQLDKSGLPSDRFFAERPEGSVSTLKIQRTQQEDSAVYLCASRRTSGFTGELFFGEGSRLTVL.

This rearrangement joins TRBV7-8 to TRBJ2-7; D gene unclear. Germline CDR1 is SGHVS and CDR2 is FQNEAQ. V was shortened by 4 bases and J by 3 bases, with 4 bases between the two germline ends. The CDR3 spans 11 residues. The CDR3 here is CASSSYYEQYF. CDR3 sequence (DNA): TGTGCCAGCAGCTCCTACTACGAGCAGTACTTC. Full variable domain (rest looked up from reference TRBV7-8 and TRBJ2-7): GAGVSQSPRYKVAKRGQDVALRCDPISGHVSLFWYQQALGQGPEFLTYFQNEAQLDKSGLPSDRFFAERPEGSVSTLKIQRTQQEDSAVYLCASSSYYEQYFGPGTRLTVT.

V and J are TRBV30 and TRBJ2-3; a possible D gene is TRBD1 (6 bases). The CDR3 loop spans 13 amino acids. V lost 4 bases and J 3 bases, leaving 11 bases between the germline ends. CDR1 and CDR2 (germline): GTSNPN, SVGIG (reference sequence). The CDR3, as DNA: TGTGCCTGGAAAATACAGGGTACAGATACGCAGTATTTT. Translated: CAWKIQGTDTQYF.